These 16 T cell receptor beta chains share one sample of origin, sequenced in a study of metastatic and nonmetastatic thyroid tumors. Nobody among the patients had been given any treatment before thyroid surgery. From the PCR reads, TCRdb re-called clones with MiXCR. The data show tens of thousands of clones, with roughly 12% seen just once and roughly 24% held by the top ten. Sequencing was carried out using blood. Source of these receptors: a female donor with papillary thyroid cancer or a benign thyroid nodule (not recorded which). Some clones in this sample may be carry-over from other donors' samples.

This clone was observed a handful of times. This CDR3 reads CASRSGGPSQYF. The CDR3 bases are TGTGCCAGCAGGTCAGGGGGCCCCTCGCAGTACTTC. The rearrangement uses TRBV6-1 and TRBJ2-7; TRBD1 matches at 8 bases. With V trimmed by 6 bases and J by 9 bases, 7 bases remained unmatched. This CDR3 is built from 12 residues. The germline CDR1 and CDR2 sequences are MNHNS and SASEGT.

This clone appeared many times. The gene calls are TRBV20-1 and TRBJ2-7; weak D call: TRBD2 (5 bases). Germline assignment: CDR1 DFQATT and CDR2 SNEGSKA (reference sequence). CDR3 length equals 14 residues. Trimming shortened V by 4 bases and J by 1 base, and 14 bases separated the two germline ends. CDR3 DNA: TGCAGTGCTATCGGGAACGGCTTATCCTACGAGCAGTACTTC. Protein: CSAIGNGLSYEQYF.

In its sample, this clone was seen many times. This chain links TRBV4-1 with TRBJ1-4, with unresolved D. Germline CDR1 MGHRA, CDR2 YSYEKL. Trimming left V 0 bases short and J 14 bases short, with 13 bases between. The CDR3 loop spans 13 amino acids. The CDR3 DNA is TGCGCCAGCAGCCAAGACGGGGATGGGCTGCTGTTTTTT. This translates into CASSQDGDGLLFF.

V usage is TRBV19 and J usage is TRBJ2-7; 9 nucleotides match TRBD2. CDR3 length equals 16 residues. Trimming at V came to 5 bases and at J to 2 bases, leaving 10 bases not matched to a gene. In germline, CDR1 is LNHDA, CDR2 SQIVND (reference sequence). CDR3 bases: TGTGCCAGTAGTCCGCGAGGGACTAGCTTGACCTACGAGCAGTACTTC. As protein: CASSPRGTSLTYEQYF.

Remarks on this clone: A clone one base away is much larger, so this may be a read error. The genes are TRBV9 and TRBJ2-5; 10 bases map to TRBD2. The CDR3 consists of 13 residues. In germline, CDR1 is SGDLS, CDR2 YYNGEE. J lost 7 bases, V lost 6 bases, and 6 bases had no gene match. The CDR3 protein is CASIERTSGTQYF. Here the CDR3 DNA reads TGTGCCAGCATCGAGAGGACTAGCGGGACCCAGTACTTC.

This clone was counted ten times or more. The rearrangement joins TRBV12-3 or TRBV12-4 to TRBJ2-3; D possibly corresponds to TRBD1 (6 bases). V was clipped by 5 bases and J by 6 bases, with 24 bases between them. There are 17 residues in the CDR3. CDR3: CASSPKTGRSPDDTQYF. DNA of the CDR3: TGTGCCAGCAGTCCTAAGACAGGTAGATCGCCGGATGATACGCAGTATTTT.

This clone was detected ten times or more. The chain links TRBV20-1 to TRBJ2-7; D tentatively fits TRBD1 or TRBD2 (5 bases each). The V end was cut by 0 bases, the J end by 2 bases, with 14 bases between. Germline V CDR1 and CDR2: DFQATT, SNEGSKA (reference sequence). The CDR3 is 15 amino acids. CDR3 sequence (DNA): TGCAGTGCTAGAGATTGGGGGAAGGGTGCCTACGAGCAGTACTTC. Protein: CSARDWGKGAYEQYF.

This clone was seen many times. The genes are TRBV9 and TRBJ2-2, with D possibly matching TRBD1 (5 bases). The germline V gene encodes CDR1 SGDLS and CDR2 YYNGEE. This CDR3 is 14 amino acids long. The V and J ends lost 4 bases and 0 bases respectively, with 7 bases between them. CDR3 residues: CASSLTANTGELFF. CDR3 bases: TGTGCCAGCAGCTTGACAGCGAACACCGGGGAGCTGTTTTTT.

This clone was detected many times. The rearrangement links TRBV9 to TRBJ1-3; D gene unclear. This CDR3 contains 16 residues. Deletions cut 4 bases from V and 1 base from J, with 15 bases between. Germline V gene data show CDR1 as SGDLS and CDR2 as YYNGEE. The CDR3 DNA reads TGTGCCAGCAGCCCTGAGGGAGGTTCGTCTGGAAACACCATATATTTT. Protein: CASSPEGGSSGNTIYF.

By its share, this clone is medium-sized. This chain connects TRBV6-6 to TRBJ1-2; TRBD1 agrees at 12 bases. V shed 2 bases and J 7 bases; nucleotides not matched to a gene: 5. Germline lookup yields CDR1 MNHNY and CDR2 SVGAGI (reference sequence). This CDR3 spans 15 amino acids. CDR3 in DNA: TGTGCCAGCAGTTACGGGACAGGGGGCGAGGGTGGCTACACCTTC. Translation gives CASSYGTGGEGGYTF.

This clone was recorded many times. The chain carries TRBV3-1 and TRBJ2-1; TRBD2 is a possible D gene (6 bases). The V gene lost 0 bases and the J gene lost 2 bases, with 14 bases spanning the gap. The CDR3 is 17 residues long. Germline V gene lookup returns CDR1 LGHDT and CDR2 YNNKEL (reference sequence). The CDR3 protein is CASSQDLRRDPYNEQFF. The CDR3 region has the DNA TGTGCCAGCAGCCAAGATTTACGGCGGGACCCCTACAATGAGCAGTTCTTC.

The table lists this clone with many counts. The gene calls are TRBV25-1 and TRBJ2-6; 10 bases align to TRBD1. CDR1 is MGHDK and CDR2 is SYGVNS in the germline V gene. The ends lost 4 bases at V and 1 base at J; junction bases unmatched: 7. The CDR3 is 18 residues long. The CDR3 bases are TGTGCCAGCAGTGGTCTGGGACAGGGGTCTTCTGGGGCCAACGTCCTGACTTTC. It encodes CASSGLGQGSSGANVLTF.

This clone was seen only a few times. The V call is TRBV12-3 or TRBV12-4, the J call TRBJ2-1, with 9 nucleotides matching TRBD2. The J segment lost 9 bases and the V segment lost 3 bases, leaving 0 bases of the junction unmatched. This CDR3 comprises 12 residues. The CDR3 DNA sequence: TGTGCCAGCAGTTTTAGCGGGGGTGAGCAGTTCTTC. This codes for CASSFSGGEQFF.

This clone was found a few times. Lacking the conserved final phenylalanine or tryptophan, this CDR3 likely reflects a read error. The chain couples TRBV6-1 to TRBJ1-2; tentative D call: TRBD1 (5 bases). CDR1 is MNHNS, CDR2 SASEGT, per germline. With 6 bases removed from V and 8 bases from J, the gap between germline ends came to 19 bases. This CDR3 has 14 residues. The CDR3 DNA reads as TGTGCCAGCAGACCGGCTGGGGGGTCAGGCGGCTACACCATC. Translated, it gives CASRPAGGSGGYTI.

Note on this clone: A much larger clone lies one base from this, so it may be a read error. The chain recombines TRBV25-1 with TRBJ1-1; D is unclear. This CDR3 is 12 amino acids long. CDR1 and CDR2 (germline): MGHDK, SYGVNS. The CDR3 spells CAISEEHTEAFF. The CDR3 DNA reads TGTGCCATCAGTGAGGAGCACACTGAAGCTTTCTTT.

The sample holds many counts of this clone. The chain has TRBV3-1 and TRBJ2-3, with TRBD2 matching over 8 bases. Germline loops: CDR1 LGHDT, CDR2 YNNKEL (reference sequence). CDR3 length: 16 residues. Losses at the gene ends were 5 bases for V and 3 bases for J; bases not matched to a gene: 10. CDR3 coding DNA: TGTGCCAGCAGCGGTCGCAGCGGGAGTGCGACAGATACGCAGTATTTT. As protein: CASSGRSGSATDTQYF.